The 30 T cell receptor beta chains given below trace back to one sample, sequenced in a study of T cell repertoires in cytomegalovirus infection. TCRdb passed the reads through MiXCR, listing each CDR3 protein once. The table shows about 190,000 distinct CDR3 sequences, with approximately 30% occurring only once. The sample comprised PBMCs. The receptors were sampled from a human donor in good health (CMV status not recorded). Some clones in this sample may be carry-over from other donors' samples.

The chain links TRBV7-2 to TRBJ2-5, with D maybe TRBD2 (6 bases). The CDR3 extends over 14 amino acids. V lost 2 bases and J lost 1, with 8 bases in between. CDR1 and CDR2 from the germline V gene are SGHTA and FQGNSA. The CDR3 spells CASSLLRGQETQYF. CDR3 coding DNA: TGTGCCAGCAGCTTATTGCGGGGCCAAGAGACCCAGTACTTC.

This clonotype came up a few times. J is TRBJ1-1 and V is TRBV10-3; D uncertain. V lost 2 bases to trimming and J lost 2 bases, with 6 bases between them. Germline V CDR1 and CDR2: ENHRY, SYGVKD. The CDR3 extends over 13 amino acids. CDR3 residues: CAISEGYNTEAFF. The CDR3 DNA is TGTGCCATCAGTGAGGGTTATAACACTGAAGCTTTCTTT.

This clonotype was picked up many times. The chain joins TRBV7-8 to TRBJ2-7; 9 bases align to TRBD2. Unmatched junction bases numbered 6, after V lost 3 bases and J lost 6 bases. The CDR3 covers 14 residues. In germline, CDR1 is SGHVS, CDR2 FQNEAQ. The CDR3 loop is CASSLAGGGGEQYF. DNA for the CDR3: TGTGCCAGCAGCTTGGCGGGGGGGGGGGGCGAGCAGTACTTC.

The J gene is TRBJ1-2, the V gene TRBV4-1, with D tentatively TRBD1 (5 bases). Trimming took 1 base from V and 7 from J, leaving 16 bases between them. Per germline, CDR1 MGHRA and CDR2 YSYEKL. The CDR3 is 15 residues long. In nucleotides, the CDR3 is TGCGCCAGCAGCCAAGGCAGGGAGGCCCTTGGTGGCTACACCTTC. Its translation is CASSQGREALGGYTF.

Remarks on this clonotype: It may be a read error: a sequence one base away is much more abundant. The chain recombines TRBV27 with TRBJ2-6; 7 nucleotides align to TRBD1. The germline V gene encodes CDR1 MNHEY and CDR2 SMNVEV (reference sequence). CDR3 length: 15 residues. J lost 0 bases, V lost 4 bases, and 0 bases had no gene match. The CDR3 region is CASSWDSSGANVLTF. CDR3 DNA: TGTGCCAGCAGTTGGGACAGCTCTGGGGCCAACGTCCTGACTTTC.

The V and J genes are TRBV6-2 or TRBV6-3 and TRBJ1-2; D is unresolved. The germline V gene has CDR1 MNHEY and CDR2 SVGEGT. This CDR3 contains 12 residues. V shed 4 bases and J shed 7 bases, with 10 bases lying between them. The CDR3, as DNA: TGTGCCAGCAGTTCTCGGGAGGGTGGCTACACCTTC. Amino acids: CASSSREGGYTF.

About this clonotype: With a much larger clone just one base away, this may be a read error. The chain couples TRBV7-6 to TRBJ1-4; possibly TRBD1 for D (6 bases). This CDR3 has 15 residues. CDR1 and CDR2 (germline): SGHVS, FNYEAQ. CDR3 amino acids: CASSPGGGTNDKLFF. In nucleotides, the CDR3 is TGTGCCAGCAGCCCGGGAGGGGGAACTAATGATAAACTGTTTTTT.

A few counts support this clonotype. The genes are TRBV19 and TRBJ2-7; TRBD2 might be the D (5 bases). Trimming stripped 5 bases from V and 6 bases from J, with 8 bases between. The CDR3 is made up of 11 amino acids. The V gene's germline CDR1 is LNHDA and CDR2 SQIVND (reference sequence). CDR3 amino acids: CASSRAGEQYF. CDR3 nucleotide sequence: TGTGCCAGTAGTCGGGCGGGCGAGCAGTACTTC.

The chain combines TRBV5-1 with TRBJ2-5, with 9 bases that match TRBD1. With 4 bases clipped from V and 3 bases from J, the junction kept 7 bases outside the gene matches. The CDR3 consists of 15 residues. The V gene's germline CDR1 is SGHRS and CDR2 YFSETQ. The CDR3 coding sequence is TGCGCCAGCAGCCCTGACAGGGGGGGAGAAGAGACCCAGTACTTC. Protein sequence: CASSPDRGGEETQYF.

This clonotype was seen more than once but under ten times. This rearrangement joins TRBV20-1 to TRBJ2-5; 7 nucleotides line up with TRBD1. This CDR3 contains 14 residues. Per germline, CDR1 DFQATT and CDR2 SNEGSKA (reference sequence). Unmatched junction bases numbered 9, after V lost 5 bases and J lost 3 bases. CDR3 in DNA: TGCAGTGCTCTTAATCACAGGGGTGAAGAGACCCAGTACTTC. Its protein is CSALNHRGEETQYF.

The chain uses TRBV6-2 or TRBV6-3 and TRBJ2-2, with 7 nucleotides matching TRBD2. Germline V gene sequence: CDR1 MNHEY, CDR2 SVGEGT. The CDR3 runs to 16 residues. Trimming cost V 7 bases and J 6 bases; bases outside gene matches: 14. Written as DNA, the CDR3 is TGTGCCAGCACCCTACCGAGGTTTCGGGGGGCCGGGGAGCTGTTTTTT. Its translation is CASTLPRFRGAGELFF.

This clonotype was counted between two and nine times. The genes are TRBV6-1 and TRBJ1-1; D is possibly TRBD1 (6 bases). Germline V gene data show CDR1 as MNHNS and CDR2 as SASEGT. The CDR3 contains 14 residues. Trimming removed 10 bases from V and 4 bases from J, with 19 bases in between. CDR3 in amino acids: CATRGVVPSTEAFF. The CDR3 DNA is TGTGCCACCAGGGGAGTTGTGCCCAGCACTGAAGCTTTCTTT.

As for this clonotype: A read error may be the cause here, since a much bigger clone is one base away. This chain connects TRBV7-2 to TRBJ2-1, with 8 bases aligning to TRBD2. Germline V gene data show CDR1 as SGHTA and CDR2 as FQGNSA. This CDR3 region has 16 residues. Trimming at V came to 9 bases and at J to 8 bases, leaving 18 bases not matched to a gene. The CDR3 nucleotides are TGTGCCAGAAGCCCCGAACTAGCGGCCGTTAGCGATGAGCAGTTCTTC. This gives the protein CARSPELAAVSDEQFF. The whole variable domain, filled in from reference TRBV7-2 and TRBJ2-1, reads GAGVSQSPSNKVTEKGKDVELRCDPISGHTALYWYRQSLGQGLEFLIYFQGNSAPDKSGLPSDRFSAERTGGSVSTLTIQRTQQEDSAVYLCARSPELAAVSDEQFFGPGTRLTVL.

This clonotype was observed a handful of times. CDR3 region: CASSFLGTGGLEQYF. The DNA of the CDR3 is TGTGCCAGCAGCTTCCTTGGGACAGGCGGGCTCGAGCAGTACTTC. This sequence joins TRBV5-4 and TRBJ2-7; TRBD1 aligns across 8 bases. The CDR3 covers 15 residues. Germline V gene sequence: CDR1 SGHNT, CDR2 YYREEE (reference sequence). Trimming at V came to 2 bases and at J to 6 bases, leaving 10 bases not matched to a gene. The full variable domain, in which reference TRBV5-4 and TRBJ2-7 provide the parts outside the CDR3, is ETGVTQSPTHLIKTRGQQVTLRCSSQSGHNTVSWYQQALGQGPQFIFQYYREEENGRGNFPPRFSGLQFPNYSSELNVNALELDDSALYLCASSFLGTGGLEQYFGPGTRLTVT.

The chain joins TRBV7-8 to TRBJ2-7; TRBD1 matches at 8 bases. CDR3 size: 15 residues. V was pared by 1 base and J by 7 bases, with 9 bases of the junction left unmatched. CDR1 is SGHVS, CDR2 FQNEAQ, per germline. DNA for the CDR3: TGTGCCAGCAGCTTAGGAAGCAGGGGGCAGGGGGAGCAGTACTTC. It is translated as CASSLGSRGQGEQYF.

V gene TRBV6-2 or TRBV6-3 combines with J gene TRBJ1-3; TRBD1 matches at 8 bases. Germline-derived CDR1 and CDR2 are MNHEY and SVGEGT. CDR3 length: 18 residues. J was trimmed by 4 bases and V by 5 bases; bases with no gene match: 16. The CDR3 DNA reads TGTGCCAGCAGTCGACCCGGGGACAGGAACGCTGAAGGAAACACCATATATTTT. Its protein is CASSRPGDRNAEGNTIYF.

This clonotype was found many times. CDR3 sequence (DNA): TGTGCCAGCAGCCTGGGACAAAACACCGGGGAGCTGTTTTTT. It codes for CASSLGQNTGELFF. The rearrangement uses TRBV3-1 and TRBJ2-2; perhaps TRBD1 as D (6 bases). Germline-derived CDR1 and CDR2 are LGHDT and YNNKEL (reference sequence). The CDR3 consists of 14 residues. The V gene lost 4 bases and the J gene lost 2 bases, with 8 bases spanning the gap.

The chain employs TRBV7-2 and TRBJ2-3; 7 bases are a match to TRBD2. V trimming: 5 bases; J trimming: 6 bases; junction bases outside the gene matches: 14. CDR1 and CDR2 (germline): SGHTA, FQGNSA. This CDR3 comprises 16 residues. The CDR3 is CASSPNGILGGDTQYF. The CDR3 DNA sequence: TGTGCCAGCAGCCCCAACGGGATCTTGGGGGGGGATACGCAGTATTTT.

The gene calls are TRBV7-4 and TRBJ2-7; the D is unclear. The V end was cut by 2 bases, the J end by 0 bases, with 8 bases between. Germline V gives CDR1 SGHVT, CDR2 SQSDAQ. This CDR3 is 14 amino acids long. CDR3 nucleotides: TGTGCCAGCAGCTTAAAAACAAGCTCCTACGAGCAGTACTTC. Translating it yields CASSLKTSSYEQYF.

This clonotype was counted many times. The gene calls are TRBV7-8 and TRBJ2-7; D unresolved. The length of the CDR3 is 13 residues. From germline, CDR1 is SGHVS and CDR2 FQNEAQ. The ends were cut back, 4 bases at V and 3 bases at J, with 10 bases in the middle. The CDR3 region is CASSYGRSYEQYF. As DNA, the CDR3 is TGTGCCAGCAGCTACGGACGAAGCTACGAGCAGTACTTC.

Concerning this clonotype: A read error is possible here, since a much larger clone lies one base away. The CDR3 sequence is CASSLGTPYEQYF. CDR3 coding DNA: TGTGCCAGCAGCTTAGGGACACCCTACGAGCAGTACTTC. J is TRBJ2-7 and V is TRBV11-1; weak D call: TRBD1 (5 bases). This CDR3 is 13 amino acids long. From germline, CDR1 is SGHAT and CDR2 FQDESV (reference sequence). Trimming removed 1 base at V and 2 bases at J, with 6 bases between.

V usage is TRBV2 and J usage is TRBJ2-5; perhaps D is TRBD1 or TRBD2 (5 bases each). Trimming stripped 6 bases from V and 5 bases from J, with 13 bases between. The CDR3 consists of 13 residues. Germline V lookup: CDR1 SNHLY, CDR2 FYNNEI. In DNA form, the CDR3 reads TGTGCCAGCAGGGGGACCGACGAGGAGACCCAGTACTTC. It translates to CASRGTDEETQYF. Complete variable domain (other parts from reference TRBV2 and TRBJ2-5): EPEVTQTPSHQVTQMGQEVILRCVPISNHLYFYWYRQILGQKVEFLVSFYNNEISEKSEIFDDQFSVERPDGSNFTLKIRSTKLEDSAMYFCASRGTDEETQYFGPGTRLLVL.

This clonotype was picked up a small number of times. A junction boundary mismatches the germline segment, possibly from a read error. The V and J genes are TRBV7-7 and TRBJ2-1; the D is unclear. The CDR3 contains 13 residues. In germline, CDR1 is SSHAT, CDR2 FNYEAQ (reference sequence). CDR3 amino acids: CASSPDSNNEQFF. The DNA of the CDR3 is TGTGCTAGCAGCCCCGACTCGAACAATGAGCAGTTCTTC.

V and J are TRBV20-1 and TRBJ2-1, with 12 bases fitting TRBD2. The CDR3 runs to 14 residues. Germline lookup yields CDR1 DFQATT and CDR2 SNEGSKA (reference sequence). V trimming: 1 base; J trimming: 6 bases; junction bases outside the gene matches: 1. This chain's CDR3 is CSARGLAGVNEQFF. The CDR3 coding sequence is TGCAGTGCTAGAGGACTAGCGGGGGTCAATGAGCAGTTCTTC.

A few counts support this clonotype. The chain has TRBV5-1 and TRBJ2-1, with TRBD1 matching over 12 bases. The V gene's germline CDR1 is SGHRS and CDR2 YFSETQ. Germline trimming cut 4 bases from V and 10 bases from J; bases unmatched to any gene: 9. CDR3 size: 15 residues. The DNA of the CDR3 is TGCGCCAGCAGCACCGGGACAGGGGGCGGAAGGGAGCAGTTCTTC. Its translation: CASSTGTGGGREQFF.

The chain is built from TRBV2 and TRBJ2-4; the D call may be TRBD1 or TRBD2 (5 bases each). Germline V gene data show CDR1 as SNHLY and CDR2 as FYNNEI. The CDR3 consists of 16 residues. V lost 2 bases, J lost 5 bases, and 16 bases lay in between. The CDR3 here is CASSESRSRGENIQYF. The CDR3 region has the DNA TGTGCCAGCAGTGAATCACGGTCGAGAGGGGAAAACATTCAGTACTTC.

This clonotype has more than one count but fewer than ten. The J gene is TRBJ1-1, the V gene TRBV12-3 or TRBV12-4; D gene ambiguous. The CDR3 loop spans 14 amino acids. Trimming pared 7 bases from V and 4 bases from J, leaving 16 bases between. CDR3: CASTHPRIATEAFF. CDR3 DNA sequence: TGTGCCAGCACCCACCCCAGGATCGCCACTGAAGCTTTCTTT.

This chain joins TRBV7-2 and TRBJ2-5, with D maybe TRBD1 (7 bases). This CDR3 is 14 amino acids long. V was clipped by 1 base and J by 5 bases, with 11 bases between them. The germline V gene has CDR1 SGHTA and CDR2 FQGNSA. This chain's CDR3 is CASSLGPGGETQYF. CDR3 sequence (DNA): TGTGCCAGCAGCTTAGGTCCAGGGGGGGAGACCCAGTACTTC.

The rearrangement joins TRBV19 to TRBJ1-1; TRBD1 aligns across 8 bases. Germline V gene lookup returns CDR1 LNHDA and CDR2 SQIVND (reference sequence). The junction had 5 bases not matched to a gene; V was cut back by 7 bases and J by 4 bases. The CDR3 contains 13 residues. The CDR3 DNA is TGTGCCAGTATCGTTACAGGGGGCACTGAAGCTTTCTTT. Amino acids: CASIVTGGTEAFF.

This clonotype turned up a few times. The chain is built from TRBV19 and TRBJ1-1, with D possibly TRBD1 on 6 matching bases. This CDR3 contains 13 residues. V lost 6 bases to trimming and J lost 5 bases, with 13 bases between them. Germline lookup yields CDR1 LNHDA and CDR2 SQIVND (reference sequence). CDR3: CASRSQGRTEAFF. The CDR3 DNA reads TGTGCCAGTAGATCACAGGGAAGGACTGAAGCTTTCTTT. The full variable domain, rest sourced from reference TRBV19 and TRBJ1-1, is DGGITQSPKYLFRKEGQNVTLSCEQNLNHDAMYWYRQDPGQGLRLIYYSQIVNDFQKGDIAEGYSVSREKKESFPLTVTSAQKNPTAFYLCASRSQGRTEAFFGQGTRLTVV.